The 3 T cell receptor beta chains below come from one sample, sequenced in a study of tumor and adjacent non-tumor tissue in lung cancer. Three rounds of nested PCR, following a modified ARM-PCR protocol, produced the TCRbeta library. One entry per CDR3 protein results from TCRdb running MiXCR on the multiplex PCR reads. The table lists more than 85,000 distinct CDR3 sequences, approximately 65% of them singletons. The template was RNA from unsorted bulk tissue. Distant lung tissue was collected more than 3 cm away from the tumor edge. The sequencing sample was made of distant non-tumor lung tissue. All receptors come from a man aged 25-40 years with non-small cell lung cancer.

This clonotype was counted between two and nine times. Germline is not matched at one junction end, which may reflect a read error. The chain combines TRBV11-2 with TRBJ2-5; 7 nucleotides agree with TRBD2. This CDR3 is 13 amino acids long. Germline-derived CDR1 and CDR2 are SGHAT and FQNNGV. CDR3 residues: CASSLGAGETQNF. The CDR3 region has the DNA TGTGCCAGCAGCTTAGGCGCGGGGGAGACCCAGAACTTC.

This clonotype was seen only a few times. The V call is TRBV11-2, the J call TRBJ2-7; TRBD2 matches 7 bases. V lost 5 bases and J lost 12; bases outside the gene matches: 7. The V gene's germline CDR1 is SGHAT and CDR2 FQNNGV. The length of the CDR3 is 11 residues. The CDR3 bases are TGTGCCAGCAGCGGGAGGGGCGGGCGGTACTTC. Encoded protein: CASSGRGGRYF.

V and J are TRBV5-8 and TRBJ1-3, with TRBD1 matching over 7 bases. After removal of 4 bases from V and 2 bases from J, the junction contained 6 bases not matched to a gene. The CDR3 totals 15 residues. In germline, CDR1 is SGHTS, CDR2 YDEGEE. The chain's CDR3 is CASSRGQLTGNTIYF. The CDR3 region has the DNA TGTGCCAGCAGCCGGGGACAGCTTACTGGAAACACCATATATTTT.